This TCR beta chain appears in the sequencing data of a study of T cell changes during pregnancy in multiple sclerosis. Produced via immunoSEQ multiplex PCR; TCRdb's table is partial and in-frame only. The sample holds more than 90,000 clones; roughly 90% are singletons and the top ten take roughly 1.4%. This CDR3 is 14 amino acids long. Germline values: CDR1 MDHEN, CDR2 SYDVKM. The V gene lost 6 bases and the J gene lost 2 bases, with 12 bases spanning the gap. The material was peripheral blood, obtained in the first trimester of pregnancy. The TCR was taken from a female donor with multiple sclerosis, enrolled in a pregnancy study. The chain recombines TRBV28 with TRBJ2-3; maybe TRBD1 (5 bases). The CDR3 loop is CASSPRQITDTQYF. DNA of the CDR3: TGTGCCAGCAGCCCCCGACAGATCACAGATACGCAGTATTTT.